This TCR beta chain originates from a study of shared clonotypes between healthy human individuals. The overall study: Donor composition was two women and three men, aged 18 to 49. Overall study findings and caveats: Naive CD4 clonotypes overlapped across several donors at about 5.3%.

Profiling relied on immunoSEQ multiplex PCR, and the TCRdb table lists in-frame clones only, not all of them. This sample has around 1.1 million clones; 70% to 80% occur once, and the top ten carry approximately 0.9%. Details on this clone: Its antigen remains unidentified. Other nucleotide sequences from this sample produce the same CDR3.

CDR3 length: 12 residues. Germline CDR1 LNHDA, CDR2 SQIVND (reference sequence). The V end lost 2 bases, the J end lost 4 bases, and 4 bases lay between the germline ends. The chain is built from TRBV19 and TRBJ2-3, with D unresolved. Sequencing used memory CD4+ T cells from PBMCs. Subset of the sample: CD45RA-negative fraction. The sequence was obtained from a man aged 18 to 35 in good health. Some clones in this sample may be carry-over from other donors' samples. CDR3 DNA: TGTGCCAGTAGTATACGGTCAGATACGCAGTATTTT. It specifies CASSIRSDTQYF.